This T cell receptor (beta chain) appears in the sequencing data of a study of T-cell memory formation after mild COVID-19. Study conclusions and caveats: That cross-reactive memory joined was suggested by some responding clones appearing in pre-infection memory. Contracting CD4+ clones lay largely in CM and EM, with CD8+ ones residing in EMRA. Nothing confirmed that second-wave clones peaking on day 37 were specific for SARS-CoV-2.

cDNA libraries for TCR alpha and TCR beta, carrying sample barcodes and UMIs, came from 5'RACE with constant-segment primers. TCRdb redid the calling of the 5' RACE reads with MiXCR, one entry per CDR3 protein. The sample contains around 190,000 distinct CDR3 sequences, approximately 18% of which appear only once. V was pared by 6 bases and J by 5 bases, with 19 bases between. Germline V gene sequence: CDR1 MNHNS, CDR2 SASEGT. The CDR3 is made up of 15 amino acids. Concerning this clonotype: What it binds is not known.

The sample consisted of PBMCs or a T cell subset sorted from them (not recorded which). This sequence originates from a man aged 18 to 30 who had mild COVID-19 (a few samples of this study predate the infection). Cell type and time point are not known. This chain links TRBV6-1 with TRBJ2-5, with D unresolved. The CDR3 region is CASSPNSGVLETQYF. The CDR3 DNA sequence: TGTGCCAGCAGCCCCAATTCAGGAGTGCTGGAGACCCAGTACTTC.